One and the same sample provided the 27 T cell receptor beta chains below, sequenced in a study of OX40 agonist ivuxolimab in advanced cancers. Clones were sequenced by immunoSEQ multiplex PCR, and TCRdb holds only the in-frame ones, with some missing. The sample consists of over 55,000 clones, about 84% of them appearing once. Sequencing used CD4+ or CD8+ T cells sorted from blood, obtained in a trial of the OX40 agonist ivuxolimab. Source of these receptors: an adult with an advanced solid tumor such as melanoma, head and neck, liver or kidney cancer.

CDR3 amino acids: CASRPITGDRNEKLFF. The CDR3, as DNA: TGTGCCAGCAGACCTATTACAGGCGACCGTAATGAAAAACTGTTTTTT. The chain is built from TRBV7-9 and TRBJ1-4; TRBD1 is a possible D gene (5 bases). The V end was cut by 6 bases, the J end by 4 bases, with 18 bases between. This CDR3 is 16 amino acids long. Germline values: CDR1 SEHNR, CDR2 FQNEAQ (reference sequence). Complete variable domain (other parts from reference TRBV7-9 and TRBJ1-4): DTGVSQNPRHKITKRGQNVTFRCDPISEHNRLYWYRQTLGQGPEFLTYFQNEAQLEKSRLLSDRFSAERPKGSFSTLEIQRTEQGDSAMYLCASRPITGDRNEKLFFGSGTQLSVL.

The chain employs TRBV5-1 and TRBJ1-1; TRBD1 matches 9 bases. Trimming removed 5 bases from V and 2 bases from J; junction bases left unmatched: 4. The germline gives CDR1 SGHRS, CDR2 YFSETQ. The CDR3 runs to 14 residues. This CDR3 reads CASRLDRGNTEAFF. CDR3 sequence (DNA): TGCGCCAGCAGACTGGACAGGGGTAACACTGAAGCTTTCTTT. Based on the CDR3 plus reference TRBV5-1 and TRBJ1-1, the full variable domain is KAGVTQTPRYLIKTRGQQVTLSCSPISGHRSVSWYQQTPGQGLQFLFEYFSETQRNKGNFPGRFSGRQFSNSRSEMNVSTLELGDSALYLCASRLDRGNTEAFFGQGTRLTVV.

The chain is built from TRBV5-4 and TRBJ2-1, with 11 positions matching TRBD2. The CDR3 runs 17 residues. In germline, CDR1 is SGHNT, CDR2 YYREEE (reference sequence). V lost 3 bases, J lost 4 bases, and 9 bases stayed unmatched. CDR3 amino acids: CASSSEVLAGVYNEQFF. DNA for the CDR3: TGTGCCAGCAGCTCCGAAGTACTAGCGGGGGTTTACAATGAGCAGTTCTTC.

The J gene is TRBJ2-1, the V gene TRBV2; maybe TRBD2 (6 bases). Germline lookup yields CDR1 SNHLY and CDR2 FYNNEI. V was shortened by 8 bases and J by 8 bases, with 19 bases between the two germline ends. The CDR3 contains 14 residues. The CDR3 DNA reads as TGTGCCAGCGCGGCGGGACGGTTTGTGGATGAGCAGTTCTTC. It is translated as CASAAGRFVDEQFF.

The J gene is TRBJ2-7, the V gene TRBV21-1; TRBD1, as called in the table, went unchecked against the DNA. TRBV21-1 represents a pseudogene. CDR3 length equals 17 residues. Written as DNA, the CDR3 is TGTGCCAGCAGCGACAAAAAGGTGGGCCTTCAACCCTACGAGCAGTACGTC. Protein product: CASSDKKVGLQPYEQYV.

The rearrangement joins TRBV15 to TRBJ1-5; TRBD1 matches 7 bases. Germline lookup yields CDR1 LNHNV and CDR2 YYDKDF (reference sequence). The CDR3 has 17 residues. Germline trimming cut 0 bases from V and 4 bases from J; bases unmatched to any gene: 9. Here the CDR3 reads CATSREKPGQKNQPQHF. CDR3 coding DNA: TGTGCCACCAGCAGAGAAAAACCGGGACAGAAAAATCAGCCCCAGCATTTT.

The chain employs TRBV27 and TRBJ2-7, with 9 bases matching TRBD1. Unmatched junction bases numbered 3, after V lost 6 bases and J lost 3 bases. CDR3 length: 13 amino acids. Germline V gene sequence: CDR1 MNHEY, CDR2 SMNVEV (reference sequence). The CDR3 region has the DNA TGTGCCAGCAGACGGACAGGGGTCTACGAGCAGTACTTC. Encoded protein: CASRRTGVYEQYF.

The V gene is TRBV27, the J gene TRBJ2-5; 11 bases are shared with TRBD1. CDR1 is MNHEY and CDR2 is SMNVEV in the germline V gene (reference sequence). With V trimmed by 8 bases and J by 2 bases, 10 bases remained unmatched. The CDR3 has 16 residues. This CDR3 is CASRTRDRGDQETQYF. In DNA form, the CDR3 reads TGTGCCAGCCGAACTCGGGACAGGGGGGATCAAGAGACCCAGTACTTC.

The CDR3 sequence: CASSQGGGLRSQHF. The CDR3 DNA reads TGTGCCAGCAGCCAAGGGGGAGGCTTACGGTCCCAGCATTTT. The chain uses TRBV28 and TRBJ1-5; weak D call: TRBD1 (6 bases). The germline V and J ends were trimmed by 6 bases and 11 bases, with 20 bases remaining between them. The CDR3 is made up of 14 amino acids. From germline, CDR1 is MDHEN and CDR2 SYDVKM.

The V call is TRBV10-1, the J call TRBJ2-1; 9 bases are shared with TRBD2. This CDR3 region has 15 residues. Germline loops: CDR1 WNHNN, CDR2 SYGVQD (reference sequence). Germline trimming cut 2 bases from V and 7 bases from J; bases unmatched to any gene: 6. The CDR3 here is CASSEGSGGMNEQFF. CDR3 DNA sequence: TGCGCCAGCAGTGAGGGCAGCGGGGGGATGAATGAGCAGTTCTTC.

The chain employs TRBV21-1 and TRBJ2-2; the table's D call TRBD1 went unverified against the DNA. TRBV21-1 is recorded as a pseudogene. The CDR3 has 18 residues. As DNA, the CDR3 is TGTGCCAGCAGCAAAGATAGACAGGGACTGGCCGACACCGGGGAGCTGTTTTTT. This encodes CASSKDRQGLADTGELFF.

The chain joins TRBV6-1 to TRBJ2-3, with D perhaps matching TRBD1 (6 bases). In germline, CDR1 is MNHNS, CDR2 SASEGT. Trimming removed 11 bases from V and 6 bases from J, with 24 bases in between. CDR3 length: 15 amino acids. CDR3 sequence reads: CAGTPFDRPGDTQYF. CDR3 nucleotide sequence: TGTGCCGGTACGCCGTTCGACAGGCCAGGGGATACGCAGTATTTT.

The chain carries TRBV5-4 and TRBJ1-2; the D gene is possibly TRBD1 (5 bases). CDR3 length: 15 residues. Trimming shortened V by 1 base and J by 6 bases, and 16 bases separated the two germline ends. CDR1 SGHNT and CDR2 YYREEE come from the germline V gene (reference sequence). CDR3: CASSLTNSGTHGYTF. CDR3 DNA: TGTGCCAGCAGCTTGACGAACTCCGGGACCCATGGCTACACCTTC.

The CDR3, as DNA: TGTGCCAGCAGTTTACAGGGTGGCGTAGGGTATGGCTACACCTTC. Translated, it gives CASSLQGGVGYGYTF. The chain employs TRBV27 and TRBJ1-2; possible D gene TRBD1, 5 bases. From germline, CDR1 is MNHEY and CDR2 SMNVEV (reference sequence). V lost 2 bases and J 5 bases, leaving 15 bases between the germline ends. The CDR3 covers 15 residues.

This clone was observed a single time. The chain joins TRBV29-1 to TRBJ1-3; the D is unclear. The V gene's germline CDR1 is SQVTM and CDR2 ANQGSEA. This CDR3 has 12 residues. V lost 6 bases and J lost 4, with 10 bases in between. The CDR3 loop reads CSVVDPGNTIYF. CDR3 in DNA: TGCAGCGTCGTCGACCCCGGAAACACCATATATTTT.

CDR3 DNA: TGCAGCGTTGAAGGACAGGGGAGCAATGAGCAGTTCTTC. This encodes CSVEGQGSNEQFF. The rearrangement joins TRBV29-1 to TRBJ2-1; 8 bases align to TRBD1. V trimming: 1 base; J trimming: 6 bases; junction bases outside the gene matches: 2. The CDR3 length is 13 residues. Germline-derived CDR1 and CDR2 are SQVTM and ANQGSEA.

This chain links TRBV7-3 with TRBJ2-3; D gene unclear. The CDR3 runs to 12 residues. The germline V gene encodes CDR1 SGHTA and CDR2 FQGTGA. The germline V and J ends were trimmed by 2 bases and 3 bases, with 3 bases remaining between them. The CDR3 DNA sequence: TGTGCCAGCAGCTTAGGTACAGATACGCAGTATTTT. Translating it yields CASSLGTDTQYF.

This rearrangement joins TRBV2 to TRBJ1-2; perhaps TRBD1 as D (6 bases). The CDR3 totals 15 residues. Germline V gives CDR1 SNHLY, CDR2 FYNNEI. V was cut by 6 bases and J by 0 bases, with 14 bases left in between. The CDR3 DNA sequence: TGTGCCAGCAGGGGGGCGGAGGCAGCTAACTATGGCTACACCTTC. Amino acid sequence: CASRGAEAANYGYTF.

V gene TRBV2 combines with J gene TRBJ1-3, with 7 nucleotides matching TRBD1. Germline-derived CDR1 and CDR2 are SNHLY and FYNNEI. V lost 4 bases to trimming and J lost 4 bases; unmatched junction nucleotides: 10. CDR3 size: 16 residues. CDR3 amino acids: CASSGDPRTGGNTIYF. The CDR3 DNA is TGTGCCAGCAGTGGGGACCCCCGGACAGGAGGAAACACCATATATTTT. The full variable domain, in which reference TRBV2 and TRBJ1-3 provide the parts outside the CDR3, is EPEVTQTPSHQVTQMGQEVILRCVPISNHLYFYWYRQILGQKVEFLVSFYNNEISEKSEIFDDQFSVERPDGSNFTLKIRSTKLEDSAMYFCASSGDPRTGGNTIYFGEGSWLTVV.

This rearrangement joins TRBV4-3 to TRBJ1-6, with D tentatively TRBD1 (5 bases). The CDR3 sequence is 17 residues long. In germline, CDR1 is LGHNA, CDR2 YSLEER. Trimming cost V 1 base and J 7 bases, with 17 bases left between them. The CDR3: CASSQGPSGVENSPLHF. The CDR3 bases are TGCGCCAGCAGCCAAGGCCCCTCGGGGGTTGAGAATTCACCCCTCCACTTT.

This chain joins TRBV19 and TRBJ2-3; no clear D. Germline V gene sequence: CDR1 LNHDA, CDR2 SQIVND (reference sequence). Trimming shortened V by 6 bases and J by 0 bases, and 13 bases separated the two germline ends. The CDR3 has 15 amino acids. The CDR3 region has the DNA TGTGCCAGTAGGATGACGGCGGCTAGCACAGATACGCAGTATTTT. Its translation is CASRMTAASTDTQYF.

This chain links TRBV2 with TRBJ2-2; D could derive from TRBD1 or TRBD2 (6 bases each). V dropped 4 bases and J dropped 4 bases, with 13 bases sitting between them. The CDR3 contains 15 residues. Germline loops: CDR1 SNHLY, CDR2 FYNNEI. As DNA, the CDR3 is TGTGCCAGCAGTGTCGAGGGGGGCAGCACCGGGGAGCTGTTTTTT. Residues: CASSVEGGSTGELFF.

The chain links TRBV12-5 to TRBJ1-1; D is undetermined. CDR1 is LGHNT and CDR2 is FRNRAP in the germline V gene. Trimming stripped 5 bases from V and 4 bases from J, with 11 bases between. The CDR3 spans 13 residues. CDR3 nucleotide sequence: TGTGCTAGTGGTCCGCTAGGTCGCACTGAAGCTTTCTTT. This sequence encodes CASGPLGRTEAFF. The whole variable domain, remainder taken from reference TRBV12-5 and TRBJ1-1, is DARVTQTPRHKVTEMGQEVTMRCQPILGHNTVFWYRQTMMQGLELLAYFRNRAPLDDSGMPKDRFSAEMPDATLATLKIQPSEPRDSAVYFCASGPLGRTEAFFGQGTRLTVV.

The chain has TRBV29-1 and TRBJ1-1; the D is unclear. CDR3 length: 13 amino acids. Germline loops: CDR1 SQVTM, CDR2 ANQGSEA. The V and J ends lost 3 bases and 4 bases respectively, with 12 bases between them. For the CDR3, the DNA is TGCAGCGTTGAGGAGGCCCTGGGCACTGAAGCTTTCTTT. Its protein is CSVEEALGTEAFF.

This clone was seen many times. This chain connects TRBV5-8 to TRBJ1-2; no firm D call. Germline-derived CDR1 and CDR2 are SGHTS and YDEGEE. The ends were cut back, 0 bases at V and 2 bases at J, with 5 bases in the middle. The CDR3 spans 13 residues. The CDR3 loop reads CASSLDRNYGYTF. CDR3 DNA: TGTGCCAGCAGCTTGGACAGAAACTATGGCTACACCTTC.

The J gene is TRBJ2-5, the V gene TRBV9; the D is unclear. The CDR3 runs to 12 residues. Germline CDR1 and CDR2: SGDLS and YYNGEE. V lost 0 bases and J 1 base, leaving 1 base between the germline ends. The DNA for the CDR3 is TGTGCCAGCAGCGTAGCCCAAGAGACCCAGTACTTC. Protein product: CASSVAQETQYF.

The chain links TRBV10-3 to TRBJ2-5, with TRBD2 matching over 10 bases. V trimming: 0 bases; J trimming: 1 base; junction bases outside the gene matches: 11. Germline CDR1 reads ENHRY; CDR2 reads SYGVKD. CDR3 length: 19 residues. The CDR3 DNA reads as TGTGCCATCAGTGAGTCTCGACTAGCGGGCACCCTATCCCAAGAGACCCAGTACTTC. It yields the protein CAISESRLAGTLSQETQYF.